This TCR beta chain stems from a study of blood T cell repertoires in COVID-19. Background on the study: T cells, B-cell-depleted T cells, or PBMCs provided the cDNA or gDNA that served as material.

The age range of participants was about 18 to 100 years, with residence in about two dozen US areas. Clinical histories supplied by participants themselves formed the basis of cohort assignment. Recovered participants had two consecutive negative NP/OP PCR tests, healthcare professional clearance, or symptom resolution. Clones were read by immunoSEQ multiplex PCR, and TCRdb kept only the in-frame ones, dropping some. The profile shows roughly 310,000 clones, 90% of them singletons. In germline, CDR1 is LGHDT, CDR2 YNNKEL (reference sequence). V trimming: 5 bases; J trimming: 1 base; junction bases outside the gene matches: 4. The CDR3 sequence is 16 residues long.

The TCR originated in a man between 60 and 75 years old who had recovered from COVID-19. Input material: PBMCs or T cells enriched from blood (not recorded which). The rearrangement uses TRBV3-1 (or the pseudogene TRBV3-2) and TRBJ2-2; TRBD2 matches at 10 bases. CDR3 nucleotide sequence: TGTGCCAGCAGCTCCAGGACTAGCGGGAACACCGGGGAGCTGTTTTTT. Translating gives CASSSRTSGNTGELFF.